This T cell receptor beta chain was recorded in a study of cytomegalovirus exposure and HLA in healthy donors. Study-level results: Most TCR sequences were seen very rarely across donors, but some public TCRs occurred in many.

Produced via immunoSEQ multiplex PCR; TCRdb's table is partial and in-frame only. The sample shows some 260,000 clones, about 88% of them seen only once. Germline CDR1 MNHEY, CDR2 SMNVEV (reference sequence). Trimming removed 2 bases at V and 3 bases at J, with 7 bases between. This CDR3 is 13 amino acids long. Concerning this clone: What it binds is not known.

This receptor was identified in a man aged 18 to 35 in good health and CMV-seropositive. The sequenced sample consisted of PBMCs. V usage is TRBV27 and J usage is TRBJ1-2; D gene unclear. In nucleotides, the CDR3 is TGTGCCAGCAGTTTAAGGACGGACTATGGCTACACCTTC. It codes for CASSLRTDYGYTF.